This T cell receptor beta chain was found in a study of shared clonotypes between healthy human individuals. Points from the study as a whole: Naive subsets usually exceeded memory subsets in estimated richness. The naive CD4 repertoires of several donors were compared, and approximately 4.7% of clonotypes were shared.

Naive CD8 cells lacked CD45RO and underwent positive selection for CCR7, leaving out terminally differentiated effector memory CD45RA+ cells. Germline loops: CDR1 SQVTM, CDR2 ANQGSEA. V dropped 7 bases and J dropped 3 bases, with 16 bases sitting between them. This CDR3 has 14 amino acids. Execution of the assay was at deep level. Sequenced by immunoSEQ multiplex PCR; TCRdb stores in-frame clones only, minus some. The sample includes approximately 2,200,000 clones, under 95% seen only once; the top ten take roughly 1.7%. With regard to this clone: Its antigen is as yet unknown.

The origin of this receptor is a man between 18 and 29 years old in good health. Some clones in this sample may be carry-over from other donors' samples. Sequenced material: naive CD8+ T cells from PBMCs. This rearrangement joins TRBV29-1 to TRBJ1-3; D unresolved. The CDR3 region has the DNA TGCAGCGCCAAACGTGTGGGTGGTGGAAACACCATATATTTT. The encoded protein is CSAKRVGGGNTIYF.